This T cell receptor beta chain was profiled in a study of T cell responses to AZD1222 COVID-19 vaccine. Study information: It was second doses at about 4 or about 12 weeks that were pooled.

Generated by immunoSEQ multiplex PCR, the TCRdb table keeps only in-frame clones and is missing some. The sample has around 99,000 clones, 90% to 95% seen once. Study results and caveats: The study found vaccine-associated CD4 TCRs spanning spike, dominant at 160-218 and 743-854. Only 6 or 7 AZD1222 recipients tested seropositive at baseline.

CDR1 and CDR2 from the germline V gene are SEHNR and FQNEAQ (reference sequence). This CDR3 is 18 amino acids long. Trimming took off 4 bases at V and 0 bases at J, with 16 bases between the two ends. Concerning this clone: Its specificity is not known.

V is TRBV7-9 and J is TRBJ1-6, with a tentative D call TRBD1 (6 bases). The material sequenced was peripheral blood, taken on day 0 of AZD1222 vaccination. The TCR comes from an adult in good health. CDR3: CASSSGVGGRSYNSPLHF. CDR3 in DNA: TGTGCCAGCAGCTCCGGGGTTGGGGGGCGCTCCTATAATTCACCCCTCCACTTT.